What follows are 16 T cell receptor beta chains derived from one specimen sequenced in a study of control samples from healthy donors and cancer patients. TCRdb's table, derived via immunoSEQ multiplex PCR, lists solely in-frame clones and lacks some. The sample records around 200,000 clones, 91% being singletons. Sequenced sample: blood. These receptors all stem from a woman between 25 and 40 years old in good health.

The V and J genes are TRBV7-2 and TRBJ2-3, with 10 nucleotides matching TRBD1. The CDR3 totals 15 residues. V was clipped by 6 bases and J by 1 base; unmatched bases: 4. Germline V lookup: CDR1 SGHTA, CDR2 FQGNSA. The CDR3, as DNA: TGTGCCAGCAGTTGGGACAGGGGCGGCACAGATACGCAGTATTTT. Translation: CASSWDRGGTDTQYF.

The chain recombines TRBV18 with TRBJ1-1; no clear D. The germline gives CDR1 KGHSH, CDR2 LQKENI. The ends were cut back, 8 bases at V and 4 bases at J, with 14 bases in the middle. This CDR3 region has 13 residues. The CDR3 protein is CASAPWSGTEAFF. The CDR3 DNA sequence: TGTGCCAGCGCCCCTTGGTCGGGCACTGAAGCTTTCTTT.

The chain carries TRBV6-2 or TRBV6-3 and TRBJ2-7; 9 bases fit TRBD1. Germline CDR1 is MNHEY and CDR2 is SVGEGT. J was trimmed by 4 bases and V by 2 bases; bases with no gene match: 3. The CDR3 extends over 14 amino acids. The CDR3 here is CASSYGQGPYEQYF. CDR3 in DNA: TGTGCCAGCAGTTACGGACAGGGGCCGTACGAGCAGTACTTC.

The V and J genes are TRBV28 and TRBJ2-2; TRBD2 is a possible D gene (6 bases). Germline V gives CDR1 MDHEN, CDR2 SYDVKM. This CDR3 comprises 15 residues. V gave up 4 bases and J gave up 3 bases, with 12 bases separating them. CDR3: CASSYGGGDTGELFF. The CDR3, as DNA: TGTGCCAGCAGTTATGGCGGAGGGGACACCGGGGAGCTGTTTTTT.

The chain is built from TRBV7-6 and TRBJ2-7; 10 nucleotides agree with TRBD2. With V trimmed by 1 base and J by 1 base, 1 base remained unmatched. Per germline, CDR1 SGHVS and CDR2 FNYEAQ. The CDR3 runs 15 residues. The CDR3 coding sequence is TGTGCCAGCAGCTTAGGGACTAGCGGTTCCTACGAGCAGTACTTC. Translated: CASSLGTSGSYEQYF.

The chain recombines TRBV7-9 with TRBJ1-1; TRBD1 might be the D (5 bases). The germline V gene has CDR1 SEHNR and CDR2 FQNEAQ (reference sequence). CDR3 length: 15 residues. The V gene lost 1 base and the J gene lost 4 bases, with 13 bases spanning the gap. CDR3 sequence (DNA): TGTGCCAGCAGCTTAGAGCAGGGTAGAGGCACTGAAGCTTTCTTT. The encoded protein is CASSLEQGRGTEAFF.

The chain combines TRBV28 with TRBJ2-3; D unresolved. Germline V gene sequence: CDR1 MDHEN, CDR2 SYDVKM. The CDR3 covers 13 residues. V lost 5 bases, J lost 3 bases, and 9 bases lay in between. The CDR3 loop is CASSITGTDTQYF. The CDR3 DNA reads TGTGCCAGCAGTATCACCGGGACAGATACGCAGTATTTT.

The sample holds one count of this clone. The gene calls are TRBV7-2 and TRBJ2-5; TRBD2 aligns across 7 bases. The CDR3 runs to 16 residues. Per germline, CDR1 SGHTA and CDR2 FQGNSA. The ends lost 4 bases at V and 1 base at J; junction bases unmatched: 9. CDR3 region: CASSSSYGGGQETQYF. The CDR3 DNA reads TGTGCCAGCAGCTCTTCTTATGGCGGGGGCCAAGAGACCCAGTACTTC.

The V gene is TRBV11-2, the J gene TRBJ2-7; TRBD2 aligns across 14 bases. The CDR3 loop spans 14 amino acids. Germline V gene lookup returns CDR1 SGHAT and CDR2 FQNNGV. V shed 5 bases, J shed 6 bases, and the junction held 3 bases outside the gene matches. CDR3 DNA sequence: TGTGCCAGCAGCCTTGGACTAGCGGGGGGCGAGCAGTACTTC. Encoded protein: CASSLGLAGGEQYF.

The V gene is TRBV11-2, the J gene TRBJ2-7; D is possibly TRBD1 or TRBD2 (6 bases each). Germline values: CDR1 SGHAT, CDR2 FQNNGV. Trimming shortened V by 4 bases and J by 2 bases, and 15 bases separated the two germline ends. CDR3 length: 15 residues. The CDR3 reads CASSWDPGATYEQYF. In DNA form, the CDR3 reads TGTGCCAGCAGCTGGGATCCGGGGGCTACCTACGAGCAGTACTTC.

This chain links TRBV5-5 with TRBJ2-2; possibly TRBD1 for D (8 bases). The V gene lost 1 base and the J gene lost 4 bases, with 11 bases spanning the gap. The germline gives CDR1 SGHKS, CDR2 YYEKEE (reference sequence). This CDR3 is built from 15 residues. In DNA form, the CDR3 reads TGTGCCAGCAGCTTGACAGGGGGGGTCACCGGGGAGCTGTTTTTT. Protein: CASSLTGGVTGELFF.

This clone was counted a single time. The V and J genes are TRBV6-5 and TRBJ2-2; 7 nucleotides line up with TRBD2. CDR1 and CDR2 (germline): MNHEY, SVGAGI. V trimming: 2 bases; J trimming: 7 bases; junction bases outside the gene matches: 4. The CDR3 is 14 residues long. DNA for the CDR3: TGTGCCAGCAGTTACGGGGGAGGGGTCGGGGAGCTGTTTTTT. Translation gives CASSYGGGVGELFF.

This clone was counted once. The chain joins TRBV2 to TRBJ1-2; weak D call: TRBD1 (6 bases). Trimming removed 4 bases from V and 4 bases from J, with 13 bases in between. The CDR3 extends over 14 amino acids. Germline CDR1 and CDR2: SNHLY and FYNNEI. The CDR3 DNA sequence: TGTGCCAGCAGTGTACAGGGACTTGGCTATGGCTACACCTTC. Encoded protein: CASSVQGLGYGYTF.

For this clone: Additional DNA sequences in this sample encode the identical CDR3. The chain has TRBV6-2 or TRBV6-3 and TRBJ2-5; D ambiguous. Trimming took off 3 bases at V and 5 bases at J, with 4 bases between the two ends. CDR1 MNHEY and CDR2 SVGEGT come from the germline V gene. The CDR3 is made up of 11 amino acids. CDR3 DNA sequence: TGTGCCAGCAGTTATGGGGAGACCCAGTACTTC. Amino acids: CASSYGETQYF.

The rearrangement joins TRBV30 to TRBJ1-5; D unresolved. CDR1 is GTSNPN, CDR2 SVGIG, per germline (reference sequence). Trimming cost V 0 bases and J 3 bases, with 6 bases left between them. The CDR3 is 13 residues long. In nucleotides, the CDR3 is TGTGCCTGGAGTGTCCAGAACAATCAGCCCCAGCATTTT. It is translated as CAWSVQNNQPQHF.

The V and J genes are TRBV9 and TRBJ1-1, with TRBD1 as a possible D gene (6 bases). The germline V gene encodes CDR1 SGDLS and CDR2 YYNGEE. CDR3 length: 14 amino acids. Trimming took off 4 bases at V and 1 base at J, with 11 bases between the two ends. DNA for the CDR3: TGTGCCAGCAGCCCCCTGGACAGGAACACTGAAGCTTTCTTT. It is translated as CASSPLDRNTEAFF.